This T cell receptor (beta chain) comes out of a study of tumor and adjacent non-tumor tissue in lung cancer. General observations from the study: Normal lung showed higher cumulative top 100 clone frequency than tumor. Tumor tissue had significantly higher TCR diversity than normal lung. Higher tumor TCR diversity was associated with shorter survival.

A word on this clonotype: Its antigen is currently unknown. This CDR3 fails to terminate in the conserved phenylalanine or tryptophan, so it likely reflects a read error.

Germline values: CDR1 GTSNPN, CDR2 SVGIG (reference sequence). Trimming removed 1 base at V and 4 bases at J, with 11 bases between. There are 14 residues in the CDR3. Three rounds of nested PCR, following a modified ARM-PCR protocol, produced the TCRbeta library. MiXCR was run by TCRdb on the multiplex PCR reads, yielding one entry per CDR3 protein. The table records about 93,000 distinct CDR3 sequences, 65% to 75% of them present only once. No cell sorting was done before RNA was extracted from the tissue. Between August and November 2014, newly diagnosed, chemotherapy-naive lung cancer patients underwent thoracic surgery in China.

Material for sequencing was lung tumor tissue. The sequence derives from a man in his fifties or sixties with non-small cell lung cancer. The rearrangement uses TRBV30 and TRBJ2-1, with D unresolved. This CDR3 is CAWSGEINYNEQFY. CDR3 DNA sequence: TGTGCCTGGAGTGGGGAAATAAATTACAATGAGCAGTTCTAC.